Below, 20 T cell receptor beta chains from the same sample are listed, as sequenced in a study of post-analysis software for immune sequencing data. TCR beta libraries were prepared from cDNA with unique molecular identifiers. MiXCR, applied by TCRdb to the PCR reads, yields one record per CDR3 protein. Here the sample spans roughly 670,000 distinct CDR3 sequences, roughly three fifths being singletons. Study-level points and caveats: Five TRBV segments occurring more often in patients than controls included TRBV5-6, TRBV5-1 and TRBV20-1.

These receptors' targets are unknown. Specimen: blood. Receptors originate from a girl aged 2-15 years with multiple sclerosis.

The V and J genes are TRBV12-3 or TRBV12-4 and TRBJ1-1; D uncertain. There are 14 residues in the CDR3. The V end was cut by 1 base, the J end by 1 base, with 7 bases between. CDR3 amino acids: CASSLELGNTEAFF. In DNA form, the CDR3 reads TGTGCCAGCAGTTTAGAATTAGGGAACACTGAAGCTTTCTTT.

There are a few counts of this clonotype. This rearrangement joins TRBV29-1 to TRBJ1-2; a possible D gene is TRBD1 (6 bases). This CDR3 comprises 13 residues. The V and J ends lost 4 bases and 8 bases respectively, with 17 bases between them. Germline V gene data show CDR1 as SQVTM and CDR2 as ANQGSEA. The CDR3 DNA is TGCAGCGTTGTGGACAGTGACGGTGAAGGCTACACCTTC. Protein sequence: CSVVDSDGEGYTF.

About this clonotype: Sequence at one end of the junction differs from germline and may be a read error. V gene TRBV6-6 combines with J gene TRBJ2-5, with 9 bases fitting TRBD1. The germline CDR1 and CDR2 sequences are MNHNY and SVGAGI (reference sequence). This CDR3 has 15 residues. For the CDR3, the DNA is TGTGCCAGCAGTGTGGGACAGGGCCTACAAGAGACCCAGTACTTT. As protein: CASSVGQGLQETQYF.

This clonotype has just a few counts. V is TRBV20-1 and J is TRBJ2-3; 12 nucleotides align to TRBD2. This CDR3 is 15 amino acids long. Per the germline V gene, CDR1 is DFQATT and CDR2 is SNEGSKA (reference sequence). V shed 5 bases, J shed 6 bases, and the junction held 9 bases outside the gene matches. The CDR3 region is CSASRTSGTPDTQYF. In DNA, the CDR3 is TGCAGTGCTTCCCGGACTAGCGGGACCCCCGATACGCAGTATTTT.

The V call is TRBV6-6, the J call TRBJ2-5; D possibly matches TRBD1 or TRBD2 (5 bases each). Trimming took off 2 bases at V and 5 bases at J, with 12 bases between the two ends. Germline CDR1 is MNHNY and CDR2 is SVGAGI (reference sequence). The CDR3 sequence is 14 residues long. The CDR3 sequence: CASSYGGRAETQYF. Written as DNA, the CDR3 is TGTGCCAGCAGTTACGGGGGTCGGGCGGAGACCCAGTACTTC.

V gene TRBV25-1 combines with J gene TRBJ2-1, with 8 bases lining up with TRBD2. The CDR3 spans 15 residues. The trim removed 5 bases at V and 5 bases at J, leaving 8 bases unmatched. Germline V gene lookup returns CDR1 MGHDK and CDR2 SYGVNS. In DNA, the CDR3 is TGTGCCAGCAGTCCCCAAGCGGGGGTCCACAATGAGCAGTTCTTC. Its translation is CASSPQAGVHNEQFF.

The gene calls are TRBV11-2 and TRBJ2-7; 10 bases fit TRBD2. This CDR3 has 14 amino acids. The germline gives CDR1 SGHAT, CDR2 FQNNGV. V lost 3 bases to trimming and J lost 9 bases; unmatched junction nucleotides: 8. Here the CDR3 reads CASSFGTSVRGQYF. The DNA of the CDR3 is TGTGCCAGCAGCTTCGGGACTAGCGTTCGCGGGCAGTACTTC.

The V call is TRBV10-3, the J call TRBJ2-3; D remains ambiguous. CDR1 ENHRY and CDR2 SYGVKD come from the germline V gene. V lost 3 bases, J lost 1 base, and 5 bases lay in between. The CDR3 contains 13 residues. As DNA, the CDR3 is TGTGCCATCAGTGAAGTCGGCACAGATACGCAGTATTTT. Residues: CAISEVGTDTQYF.

The chain employs TRBV5-5 and TRBJ2-7; D possibly corresponds to TRBD2 (5 bases). The J call may not be correct, given that the DNA end is closer to TRBJ2-4. This CDR3 contains 18 residues. Germline V gene lookup returns CDR1 SGHKS and CDR2 YYEKEE (reference sequence). Here the CDR3 DNA reads TGTGCCAGCAGCTTGAATGCTATTAGAGGGAGTTCGGGCCACATTCAGTACTTC. It is translated as CASSLNAIRGSSGHIQYF.

The gene calls are TRBV6-5 and TRBJ2-1; 8 nucleotides line up with TRBD1. The V segment lost 11 bases and the J segment 6 bases; nucleotides outside the gene matches: 3. The germline CDR1 and CDR2 sequences are MNHEY and SVGAGI. This CDR3 contains 11 residues. The chain's CDR3 is CAATGGNEQFF. CDR3 DNA sequence: TGTGCCGCCACAGGGGGCAATGAGCAGTTCTTC.

This clonotype has more than one count but fewer than ten. The chain uses TRBV11-2 and TRBJ1-2, with a tentative D call TRBD1 (5 bases). The length of the CDR3 is 14 residues. The V gene's germline CDR1 is SGHAT and CDR2 FQNNGV. Trimming shortened V by 1 base and J by 13 bases, and 19 bases separated the two germline ends. CDR3 nucleotide sequence: TGTGCCAGCAGCTTAGTTGGGGGACGCCTCCCTCCCACCTTC. Its translation: CASSLVGGRLPPTF.

This chain uses TRBV5-5 with TRBJ2-7; D remains ambiguous. The J call is uncertain, as TRBJ2-5 better fits the DNA end. CDR1 SGHKS and CDR2 YYEKEE come from the germline V gene (reference sequence). The CDR3 contains 12 residues. The CDR3 spells CASSSTWETQYF. The CDR3 DNA sequence: TGTGCCAGCAGCTCCACCTGGGAGACCCAGTACTTC.

The chain recombines TRBV5-1 with TRBJ1-1, with a tentative D call TRBD1 (5 bases). The V gene lost 0 bases and the J gene lost 0 bases, with 9 bases spanning the gap. The CDR3 is 15 residues long. Germline lookup yields CDR1 SGHRS and CDR2 YFSETQ. This CDR3 reads CASSLETAMNTEAFF. The CDR3 coding sequence is TGCGCCAGCAGCTTGGAGACAGCCATGAACACTGAAGCTTTCTTT.

This chain uses TRBV6-5 with TRBJ2-2, with D tentatively TRBD1 or TRBD2 (5 bases each). Trimming removed 5 bases from V and 1 base from J, with 11 bases in between. The length of the CDR3 is 15 residues. CDR1 MNHEY and CDR2 SVGAGI come from the germline V gene. CDR3 amino acids: CASSEGSLNTGELFF. CDR3 nucleotides: TGTGCCAGCAGTGAGGGGTCTCTGAACACCGGGGAGCTGTTTTTT.

The V call is TRBV29-1, the J call TRBJ2-1; TRBD2 matches at 9 bases. With 1 base clipped from V and 0 bases from J, the junction kept 7 bases outside the gene matches. The germline V gene has CDR1 SQVTM and CDR2 ANQGSEA. The CDR3 spans 17 residues. The CDR3 is CSVEGASGATSYNEQFF. Here the CDR3 DNA reads TGCAGCGTTGAAGGAGCTAGCGGGGCTACCTCCTACAATGAGCAGTTCTTC.

The chain links TRBV9 to TRBJ1-1; D gene unclear. Trimming stripped 0 bases from V and 4 bases from J, with 13 bases between. Germline loops: CDR1 SGDLS, CDR2 YYNGEE. The length of the CDR3 is 15 residues. In DNA, the CDR3 is TGTGCCAGCAGCGTAGCTAGTGTCCCGGGCACTGAAGCTTTCTTT. The encoded protein is CASSVASVPGTEAFF.

Regarding this clonotype: An end of the junction differs from the germline gene, which may be a read error. The V and J genes are TRBV20-1 and TRBJ2-1; D gene ambiguous. The length of the CDR3 is 12 residues. Germline values: CDR1 DFQATT, CDR2 SNEGSKA (reference sequence). In DNA, the CDR3 is TGCAGGGCTAGATCGATCGGCGATGAGCAGTTCTTC. Residues: CRARSIGDEQFF.

The gene calls are TRBV11-2 and TRBJ2-1; 12 bases align to TRBD2. The CDR3 has 16 residues. V gave up 6 bases and J gave up 8 bases; unmatched junction bases: 11. The germline V gene has CDR1 SGHAT and CDR2 FQNNGV. The CDR3 sequence is CASRPRLAGVLYEQFF. In nucleotides, the CDR3 is TGTGCCAGCAGACCGAGACTAGCGGGAGTGCTATATGAGCAGTTCTTC.

The chain links TRBV7-8 to TRBJ1-4; no definite D call. The CDR3 is 14 amino acids. Trimming took 5 bases from V and 9 from J, leaving 16 bases between them. The V gene's germline CDR1 is SGHVS and CDR2 FQNEAQ. CDR3 bases: TGTGCCAGCAGCGAGTCCGGGGTAATGAAAAAACTGTTTTTT. Its protein is CASSESGVMKKLFF.

The V call is TRBV11-1, the J call TRBJ2-5; 7 nucleotides match TRBD1. Germline V gives CDR1 SGHAT, CDR2 FQDESV (reference sequence). The CDR3 contains 16 residues. Trimming removed 5 bases from V and 1 base from J; junction bases left unmatched: 10. In DNA, the CDR3 is TGTGCCAGCAGCCCAAAGGGAGACAGGGCCCAAGAGACCCAGTACTTC. It yields the protein CASSPKGDRAQETQYF.